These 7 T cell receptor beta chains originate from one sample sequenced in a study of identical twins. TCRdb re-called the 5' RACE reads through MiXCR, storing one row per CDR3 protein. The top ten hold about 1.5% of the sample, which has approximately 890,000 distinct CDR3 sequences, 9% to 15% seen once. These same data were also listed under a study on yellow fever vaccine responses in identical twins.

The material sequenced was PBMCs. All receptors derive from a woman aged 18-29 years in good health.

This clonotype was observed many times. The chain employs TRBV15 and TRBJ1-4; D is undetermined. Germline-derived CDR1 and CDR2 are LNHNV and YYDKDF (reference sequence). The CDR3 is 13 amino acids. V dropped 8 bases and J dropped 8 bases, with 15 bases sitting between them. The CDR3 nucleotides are TGTGCCACCCGTGACGGATCTCTGGAAAAACTGTTTTTT. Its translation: CATRDGSLEKLFF.

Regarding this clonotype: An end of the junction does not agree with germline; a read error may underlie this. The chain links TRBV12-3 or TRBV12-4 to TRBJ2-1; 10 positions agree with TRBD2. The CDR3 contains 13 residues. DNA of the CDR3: TGTGCCAGCAGTTTAGGTTTAGCGGGGGGCCAAAACTTC. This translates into CASSLGLAGGQNF.

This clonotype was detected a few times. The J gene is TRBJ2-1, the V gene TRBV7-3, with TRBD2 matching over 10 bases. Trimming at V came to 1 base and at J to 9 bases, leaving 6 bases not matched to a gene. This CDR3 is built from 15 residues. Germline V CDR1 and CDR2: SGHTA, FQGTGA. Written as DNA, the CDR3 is TGTGCCAGCAGCTTAAAACTAGCGGGATTGGGTGAGCAGTTCTTC. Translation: CASSLKLAGLGEQFF.

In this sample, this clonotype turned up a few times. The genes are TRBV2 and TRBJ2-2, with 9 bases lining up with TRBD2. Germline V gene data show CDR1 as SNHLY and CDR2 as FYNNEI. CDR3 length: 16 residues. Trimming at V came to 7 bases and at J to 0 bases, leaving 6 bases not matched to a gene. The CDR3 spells CASKKAGGTNTGELFF. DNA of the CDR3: TGTGCCAGCAAAAAAGCGGGAGGCACGAACACCGGGGAGCTGTTTTTT.

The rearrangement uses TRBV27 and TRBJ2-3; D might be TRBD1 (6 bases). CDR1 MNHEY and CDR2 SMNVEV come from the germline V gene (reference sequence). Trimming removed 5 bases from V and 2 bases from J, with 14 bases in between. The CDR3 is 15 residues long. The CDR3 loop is CASSTLGDTTDTQYF. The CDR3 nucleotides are TGTGCCAGCAGTACCCTGGGGGACACCACAGATACGCAGTATTTT.

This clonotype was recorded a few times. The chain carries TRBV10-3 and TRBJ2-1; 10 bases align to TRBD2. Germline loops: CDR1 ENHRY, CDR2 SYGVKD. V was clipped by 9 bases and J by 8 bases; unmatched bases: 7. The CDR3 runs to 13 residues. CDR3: CAIQAGGLDEQFF. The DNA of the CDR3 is TGTGCCATTCAAGCGGGGGGGCTGGATGAGCAGTTCTTC.

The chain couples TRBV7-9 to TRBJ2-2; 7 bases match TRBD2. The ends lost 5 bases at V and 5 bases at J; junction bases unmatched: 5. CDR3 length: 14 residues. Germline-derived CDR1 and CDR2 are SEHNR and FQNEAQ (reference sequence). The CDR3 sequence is CASSQRGRTGELFF. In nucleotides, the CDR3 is TGTGCCAGCAGCCAGCGGGGTAGGACCGGGGAGCTGTTTTTT.